The source of this TCR beta chain is a study of blood T cell repertoires in COVID-19. About the study: Material from acute and convalescent COVID-19 was sourced from the United States, Italy and Spain.

Using immunoSEQ multiplex PCR, the repertoire was profiled, and TCRdb retains in-frame clones only, with some absent. The sample has 130,000 to 150,000 clones, more than 80% seen once; the top ten hold around 4.8%. Germline CDR1 and CDR2: SGHDT and YYEEEE. This CDR3 region has 17 residues. Trimming took 1 base from V and 4 from J; bases not matched to a gene: 10. The specimen was peripheral blood. This TCR was sampled from a human donor in a cohort sampled during active COVID-19. V is TRBV5-6 and J is TRBJ2-2; TRBD2 agrees at 7 bases. CDR3 sequence: CASSLLSSGLGTGELFF. The CDR3 DNA is TGTGCCAGCAGCTTGCTAAGTAGCGGGCTGGGCACCGGGGAGCTGTTTTTT.